The entry that follows covers one T cell receptor beta chain sequence. Its matching antigen is unknown. This entry is derived from a study of cytomegalovirus exposure and HLA in healthy donors. Overall study results and limits: The authors listed 180 or so TCR beta chains as cytomegalovirus-associated.

The germline CDR1 and CDR2 sequences are SGHTA and FQGNSA. The CDR3 is made up of 13 amino acids. Trimming took 1 base from V and 7 from J; bases not matched to a gene: 3. With 60 Vbeta and 13 Jbeta primers, the PCR was carried out. Generated by immunoSEQ multiplex PCR, the TCRdb table keeps only in-frame clones and is missing some. The sample has 100,000 to 120,000 clones, around 84% seen once. This sequence joins TRBV7-2 and TRBJ2-5; 7 nucleotides match TRBD2. The source of this sequence is a man aged 25 to 40 in good health and CMV-seronegative. Sequenced sample: PBMCs. This chain's CDR3 is CASSLGSGGTQYF. For the CDR3, the DNA is TGTGCCAGCAGCTTAGGTTCGGGGGGGACCCAGTACTTC.